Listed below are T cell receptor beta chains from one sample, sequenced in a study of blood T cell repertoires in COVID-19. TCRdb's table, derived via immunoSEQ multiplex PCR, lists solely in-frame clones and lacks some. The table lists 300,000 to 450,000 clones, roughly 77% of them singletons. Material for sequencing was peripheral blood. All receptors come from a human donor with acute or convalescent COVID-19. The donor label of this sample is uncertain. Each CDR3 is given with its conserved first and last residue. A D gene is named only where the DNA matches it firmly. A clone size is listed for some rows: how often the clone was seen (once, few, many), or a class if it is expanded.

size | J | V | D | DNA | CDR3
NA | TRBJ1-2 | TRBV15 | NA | TGTGCCACCAGCAGAGAAGGGGCCGATAACCTCTTTGGCTACACCTTC | CATSREGADNLFGYTF
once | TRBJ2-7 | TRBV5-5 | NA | TGTGCCAGCAGCTTAACTGGCAGGGCAGCCTACGAGCAGTACTTC | CASSLTGRAAYEQYF
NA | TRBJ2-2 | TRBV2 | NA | TGTGCCAGCAATCACGCGGTAGTCGAGGAGCTGTTTTTT | CASNHAVVEELFF
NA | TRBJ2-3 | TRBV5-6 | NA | TGTGCCAGCAGCTTGTGGGAGCAGGGGCCCGTAACAGATACGCAGTATTTT | CASSLWEQGPVTDTQYF
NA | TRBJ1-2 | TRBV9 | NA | TGTGCCAGCAGCCCTCGTTTCAGCTATGGCTACACCTTC | CASSPRFSYGYTF
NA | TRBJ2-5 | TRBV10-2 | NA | TGCGCCAGCAGTATACAGGGATTCGGCGAGACCCAGTACTTC | CASSIQGFGETQYF
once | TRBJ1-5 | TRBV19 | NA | TGTGCCAGTAGTATTGTGGCGGATCAGCCCCAGCATTTT | CASSIVADQPQHF
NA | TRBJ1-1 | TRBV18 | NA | TGTGCCAGCTCACTTACAGAGAACACTGAAGCTTTCTTT | CASSLTENTEAFF
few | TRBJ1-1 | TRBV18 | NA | TGTGCCAGCTCCGAGGGGGTAACTGAAGCTTTCTTT | CASSEGVTEAFF
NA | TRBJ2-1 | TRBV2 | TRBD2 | TGTGCCAGCAGACCAGCGGGACCTAGAAATGAGCAGTTCTTC | CASRPAGPRNEQFF
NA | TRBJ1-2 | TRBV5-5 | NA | TGTGCCAGCAGCTTGGTTAAAGGGGATTATGGCTACACCTTC | CASSLVKGDYGYTF
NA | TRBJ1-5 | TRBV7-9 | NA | TGTGCCAGCAGCTTAGCGGGCAGGCAACAGCCCCAGCATTTT | CASSLAGRQQPQHF
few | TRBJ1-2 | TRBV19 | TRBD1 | TGTGCCAGTAGTATAACCCCGACAGGGAACTATGGCTACACCTTC | CASSITPTGNYGYTF
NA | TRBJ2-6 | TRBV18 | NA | TGTGCCAGCTCACCACCGGGACTGAACTCTGGGGCCAACGTCCTGACTTTC | CASSPPGLNSGANVLTF
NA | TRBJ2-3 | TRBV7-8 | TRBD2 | TGTGCCAGCAGCTTAGCTCGGTCTAGCGGAACAGATACGCAGTATTTT | CASSLARSSGTDTQYF
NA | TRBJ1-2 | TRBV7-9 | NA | TGTGCCAGCAGCCCAACCAGGGCGAATGGCTACACCTTC | CASSPTRANGYTF
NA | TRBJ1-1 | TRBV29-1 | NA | TGCAGCGTTGAAAGTACGGGGGTCACTGAAGCTTTCTTT | CSVESTGVTEAFF
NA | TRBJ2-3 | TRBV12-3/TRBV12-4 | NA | TGTGCCAGCAGGCACAGGAATACAGATACGCAGTATTTT | CASRHRNTDTQYF
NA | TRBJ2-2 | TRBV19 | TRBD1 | TGTGCCAGTAAACTAAGCTGGGACAGGGATACCGGGGAGCTGTTTTTT | CASKLSWDRDTGELFF
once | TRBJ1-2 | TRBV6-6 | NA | TGTGCCAGCAGTTACGAGGGCCTGGCTAACTATGGCTACACCTTC | CASSYEGLANYGYTF
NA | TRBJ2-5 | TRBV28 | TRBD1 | TGTGCCAGCAGTTTATGGGGGACAGGGGCTCGGGAGACCCAGTACTTC | CASSLWGTGARETQYF
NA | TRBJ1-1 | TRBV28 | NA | TGTGCCAGCAGTTTGAGGGGAGGGCTACGAGAAGCTTTCTTT | CASSLRGGLREAFF
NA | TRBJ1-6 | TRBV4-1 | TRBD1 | TGCGCCAGCAGCCAAGCTGTGACAGGGAGCTCCTATAATTCACCCCTCCACTTT | CASSQAVTGSSYNSPLHF
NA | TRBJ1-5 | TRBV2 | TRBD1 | TGTGCCAGCAGTAGGGACAGGGGGACGTCTCAGCCCCAGCATTTT | CASSRDRGTSQPQHF
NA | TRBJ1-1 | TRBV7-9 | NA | TGTGCCAGCAGCTTAGGGTTAAGCGAGCCGAGAACAACTGAAGCTTTCTTT | CASSLGLSEPRTTEAFF
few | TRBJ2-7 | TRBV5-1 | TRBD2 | TGCGCCAGCATTCGGACTAGCGGGAGTAACTACGAGCAGTACTTC | CASIRTSGSNYEQYF
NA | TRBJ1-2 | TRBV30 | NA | TGTGCCCTATCAATTGGGAGAGAACGCTACACCTTC | CALSIGRERYTF
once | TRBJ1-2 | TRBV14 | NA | TGTGCCAGCAGCCAAGTACAGACAGGCCATGGCTACACCTTC | CASSQVQTGHGYTF
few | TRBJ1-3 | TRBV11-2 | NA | TGTGCCAGCAGCTTACCAGGTTCTGGAAACACCATATATTTT | CASSLPGSGNTIYF
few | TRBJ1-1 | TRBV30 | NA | TGTGCCTGGAGTGTAGGGGCAGGACTAATGAACACTGAAGCTTTCTTT | CAWSVGAGLMNTEAFF
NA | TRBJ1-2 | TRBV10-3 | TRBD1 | TGTGCCATCAGTGAGACAGGGGGGGATGGCTACACCTTC | CAISETGGDGYTF
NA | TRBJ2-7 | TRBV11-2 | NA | TGTGCCAGCAGCGAGGGTTGGACGACCTACGAGCAGTACTTC | CASSEGWTTYEQYF
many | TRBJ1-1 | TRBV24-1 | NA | TGTGCCACCAGTGACCTAGACAATCGGGGAGCTTTCTTT | CATSDLDNRGAFF
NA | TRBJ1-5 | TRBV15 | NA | TGTGCCACCAGCAGAGTACGGGGTAGTGGCAATCAGCCCCAGCATTTT | CATSRVRGSGNQPQHF
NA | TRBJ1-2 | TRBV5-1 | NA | TGCGCCAGCAGCTATTCCGGGACACGGGGCTACACCTTC | CASSYSGTRGYTF
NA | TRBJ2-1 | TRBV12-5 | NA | TGTGCTAGTGGTCTACAGGTGCCCCTCAATGAGCAGTTCTTC | CASGLQVPLNEQFF